This is a list of T cell receptor beta chains from one sample in a study of technical replicates of blood from four donors. The method was immunoSEQ multiplex PCR; TCRdb's version includes in-frame clones alone and lacks a portion of them. The sample shows 95,000 to 100,000 clones, 90% to 96% of them seen only once. Sequences were obtained from T cells isolated from PBMCs. Every receptor here comes from a human donor in good health. Each CDR3 is given with its conserved first and last residue. A D gene is named only where the DNA matches it firmly. Clone size, where shown, is once, few, many, or a class for clones that have expanded.

d_gene	j_gene	v_gene	abundance	CDR3nt	CDR3aa
NA	TRBJ2-5	TRBV5-6	NA	TGTGCCAGCAGCTTGTCGGGGAGCGAGACCCAGTACTTC	CASSLSGSETQYF
NA	TRBJ2-5	TRBV9	NA	TGTGCCAGGGCTACCGGACTATTCCAAGAGACCCAGTACTTC	CARATGLFQETQYF
TRBD1	TRBJ2-1	TRBV7-9	NA	TGTGCCAGCAGCTTAGTGACAGGGGATGAGCAGTTCTTC	CASSLVTGDEQFF
TRBD2	TRBJ2-5	TRBV2	NA	TGTGCCAGCCAACTCAGGACTAGCGGAGGCGAGACCCAGTACTTC	CASQLRTSGGETQYF
NA	TRBJ2-1	TRBV5-1	NA	TGCGCCAGCAGCTGGACAGATGGATCCTACAATGAGCAGTTCTTC	CASSWTDGSYNEQFF
TRBD1	TRBJ1-1	TRBV6-5	NA	TGTGCCAGCAGTTACTCTCGGACAGGGAGCACTGAAGCTTTCTTT	CASSYSRTGSTEAFF
NA	TRBJ2-7	TRBV19	NA	TGTGCCAGTAGTATACGGACAGAATACGAGCAGTACTTC	CASSIRTEYEQYF
TRBD1	TRBJ1-5	TRBV19	NA	TGTGCCAGTACTCCATCCTTGAGACAGGGTTCATTTCAGCCCCAGCATTTT	CASTPSLRQGSFQPQHF
TRBD1	TRBJ1-2	TRBV30	few	TGTGCCTGGGGGTGGACAGGGGAGACCTATGGCTACACCTTC	CAWGWTGETYGYTF
NA	TRBJ1-1	TRBV10-2	NA	TGCGCCAGCAGTCGAACAGCAAACACTGAAGCTTTCTTT	CASSRTANTEAFF
NA	TRBJ2-1	TRBV5-6	NA	TGTGCCAGCAGCTCGGGACTTAGCGCCCGTGAGCAGTTCTTC	CASSSGLSAREQFF
TRBD1	TRBJ2-7	TRBV27	NA	TGTGCCAGCAGTTCCGGACAGGTATACGAGCAGTACTTC	CASSSGQVYEQYF
TRBD1	TRBJ2-5	TRBV18	once	TGTGCCAGCTCACCACCCTCGGGACAGGGGGCCAAAGAGACCCAGTACTTC	CASSPPSGQGAKETQYF
NA	TRBJ2-7	TRBV18	once	TGTGCCAGCTCTGGGACACGTACCTACGAGCAGTACTTC	CASSGTRTYEQYF
TRBD2	TRBJ2-5	TRBV13	NA	TGTGCCAGCAGCTCCCTCGCGGGAGTTGCTGAGACCCAGTACTTC	CASSSLAGVAETQYF
NA	TRBJ2-4	TRBV6-5	NA	TGTGCCAGCAGTTACTCGGGCCAGCTGAACATTCAGTACTTC	CASSYSGQLNIQYF
TRBD2	TRBJ2-2	TRBV29-1	NA	TGCAGCGCCCGAGGGGGACAGCGGGGGGGGAACACCGGGGAGCTGTTTTTT	CSARGGQRGGNTGELFF
NA	TRBJ1-5	TRBV6-5	NA	TGTGCCAGCAGTGCAGGTCAAGGACAGCCCCAGCATTTT	CASSAGQGQPQHF
TRBD1	TRBJ1-4	TRBV5-1	NA	TGCGCCAGCAGCACATACACCGAGGACAGGCACGAAAAACTGTTTTTT	CASSTYTEDRHEKLFF
TRBD2	TRBJ2-1	TRBV5-1	NA	TGCGCCAGCAGCTTGGTTTCTAGCGGGAGGTCCTACAATGAGCAGTTCTTC	CASSLVSSGRSYNEQFF
TRBD2	TRBJ2-1	TRBV27	NA	TGTGCCAGCAGTTTAGCGGGGGGGCCTAACGAGCAGTTCTTC	CASSLAGGPNEQFF
NA	TRBJ1-2	TRBV12-1	NA	TGTGCCAGCAGCCTTTCCGGTGCAGGGGAATTTTATGGCTACACCTTC	CASSLSGAGEFYGYTF
NA	TRBJ1-1	TRBV9	NA	TGTGCCAGCAGCCCAGTAGGGGGTGGCGCTGAAGCTTTCTTT	CASSPVGGGAEAFF
NA	TRBJ2-7	TRBV4-2	NA	TGTGCCAGCAGCCAAGATTACGGTGCCTACGAGCAGTACTTC	CASSQDYGAYEQYF
NA	TRBJ2-5	TRBV12-1	NA	TGTGCCAGCAGCCCCGAGGGTAGCGGGGGGGCCCTAGAGACCCAGTACTTC	CASSPEGSGGALETQYF
NA	TRBJ2-2	TRBV28	once	TGTGCCAGCAGTTTAACAGGTTACCTACGATCCACCGGGGAGCTGTTTTTT	CASSLTGYLRSTGELFF
TRBD2	TRBJ2-7	TRBV6-1	NA	TGTGCCAGCTTTGGACTAGCGGCCACGGAGCAGTACTTC	CASFGLAATEQYF
TRBD2	TRBJ2-5	TRBV5-4	NA	TGTGCCAGCAGCACATCTAGCGGGAGTGTTCAAGAGACCCAGTACTTC	CASSTSSGSVQETQYF
TRBD1	TRBJ1-6	TRBV5-1	NA	TGCGCCAGCAGCAATGGGACAGGGTATTCACCCCTCCACTTT	CASSNGTGYSPLHF
NA	TRBJ2-5	TRBV5-1	few	TGCGCCAGCAGCTTGGCCTCGAAATTAGATATAGGGGGGGCCGGGGAGACCCAGTACTTC	CASSLASKLDIGGAGETQYF
NA	TRBJ2-7	TRBV18	NA	TGTGCCAGCTCACCGAGAGTAATTAGACATGGACAGAACTACGAGCAGTACTTC	CASSPRVIRHGQNYEQYF
TRBD2	TRBJ2-1	TRBV19	NA	TGTGCCAGTAGTTCGACTCCGGGACAAGTAACCGGGACTAGCTTCAATGAGCAGTTCTTC	CASSSTPGQVTGTSFNEQFF
NA	TRBJ1-4	TRBV4-1	NA	TGCGCCATAGAGGCCGCAGACAGTGAAAAACTGTTTTTT	CAIEAADSEKLFF
NA	TRBJ2-7	TRBV9	NA	TGTGCCAGCAGCCCCAAGGACAGCTACGAGCAGTACTTC	CASSPKDSYEQYF
NA	TRBJ1-5	TRBV27	NA	TGTGCCAGCAATCCTCCCCACCTTAGGTGGGCGCGCAATCAGCCCCAGCATTTT	CASNPPHLRWARNQPQHF
NA	TRBJ2-7	TRBV25-1	NA	TGTGCCAGCAGTGAATATTTCGCAGGGCCCTACGAGCAGTACTTC	CASSEYFAGPYEQYF
TRBD2	TRBJ2-7	TRBV6-6	NA	TGTGCCAGCAGTTACGCCGGGACTAGCTACGAGCAGTACTTC	CASSYAGTSYEQYF
TRBD2	TRBJ2-5	TRBV7-2	NA	TGTGCCAGCAGCTTAACTAGCGGGGACGCGACCCAGTACTTC	CASSLTSGDATQYF
NA	TRBJ2-7	TRBV5-5	NA	TGTGCCAGCAGCGGAGGGGGCGCCTCCTACGAGCAGTACTTC	CASSGGGASYEQYF
NA	TRBJ1-1	TRBV10-1	NA	TGCGCCAGCAGTCCTCACAGGGTAGTGGACACTGAAGCTTTCTTT	CASSPHRVVDTEAFF
TRBD2	TRBJ2-2	TRBV27	NA	TGTGCCAGCAGTTTCAAGCCCGGGGGGGGGACCGGGGAGCTGTTTTTT	CASSFKPGGGTGELFF
NA	TRBJ1-1	TRBV7-9	NA	TGTGCCAGCAGCCCCCGGGCCCCGAGGGACACTGAAGCTTTCTTT	CASSPRAPRDTEAFF
NA	TRBJ2-5	TRBV5-1	NA	TGCGCCAGCAGCTTGTCAGGGGCACAAGAGACCCAGTACTTC	CASSLSGAQETQYF
NA	TRBJ2-3	TRBV5-1	NA	TGCGCCAGCAGCTTGGTCGGGGTGAAGGATACGCAGTATTTT	CASSLVGVKDTQYF
NA	TRBJ1-6	TRBV27	NA	TGTGCCAGCAGTTTATTAGCAGGAAGGGGTTCACCCCTCCACTTT	CASSLLAGRGSPLHF
NA	TRBJ1-2	TRBV4-1	NA	TGCGCCAGCCGGGGGGGGGTAGGTAACTATGGCTACACCTTC	CASRGGVGNYGYTF
NA	TRBJ1-1	TRBV28	NA	TGTGCCAGCAGTTTAGGTAGCCAGGGGAACCCTGAAGCTTTCTTT	CASSLGSQGNPEAFF
TRBD1	TRBJ1-1	TRBV5-1	once	TGCGCCAGCAGCTTCAGGGGGACACTAAACACTGAAGCTTTCTTT	CASSFRGTLNTEAFF